The 13 T cell receptor beta chains below come from one sample, sequenced in a study of human T cells and chemical hapten exposure. The authors' total RNA extraction used unfractionated whole blood. TCRdb recomputed calls from the 5' RACE reads with MiXCR, one row per CDR3 protein. The profile shows around 140,000 distinct CDR3 sequences, 4.1% of them singletons. The receptors here all came from a female donor in good health.

This clonotype was observed many times. The V and J genes are TRBV29-1 and TRBJ1-6; tentative D call: TRBD1 (6 bases). From germline, CDR1 is SQVTM and CDR2 ANQGSEA. With 0 bases removed from V and 8 bases from J, the gap between germline ends came to 14 bases. CDR3 size: 15 residues. CDR3 residues: CSVEDWGLGYSPLHF. CDR3 DNA sequence: TGCAGCGTTGAAGATTGGGGGCTGGGTTATTCACCCCTCCACTTT. Full variable domain (rest looked up from reference TRBV29-1 and TRBJ1-6): SAVISQKPSRDICQRGTSLTIQCQVDSQVTMMFWYRQQPGQSLTLIATANQGSEATYESGFVIDKFPISRPNLTFSTLTVSNMSPEDSSIYLCSVEDWGLGYSPLHFGNGTRLTVT.

There are many counts of this clonotype. The J gene is TRBJ2-7, the V gene TRBV9, with 7 bases aligning to TRBD1. This CDR3 has 15 amino acids. Germline assignment: CDR1 SGDLS and CDR2 YYNGEE. The V segment lost 1 base and the J segment 1 base; nucleotides outside the gene matches: 5. The CDR3, as DNA: TGTGCCAGCAGCGTAAGGACAGGCGTTTCCTACGAGCAGTACTTC. The encoded protein is CASSVRTGVSYEQYF.

The table lists this clonotype with many counts. The chain links TRBV12-3 or TRBV12-4 to TRBJ1-1, with D perhaps TRBD1 (6 bases). V dropped 6 bases and J dropped 1 base, with 9 bases sitting between them. The CDR3 sequence is 13 residues long. The CDR3 here is CASSSTGNTEAFF. Written as DNA, the CDR3 is TGTGCCAGCAGCTCGACAGGGAACACTGAAGCTTTCTTT.

This clonotype was detected ten times or more. The rearrangement uses TRBV12-3 or TRBV12-4 and TRBJ1-5, with TRBD1 identical over 7 bases. The CDR3 has 15 residues. V trimming: 2 bases; J trimming: 4 bases; junction bases outside the gene matches: 5. CDR3 residues: CASSLTGTANQPQHF. The CDR3, as DNA: TGTGCCAGCAGTTTAACCGGGACAGCAAATCAGCCCCAGCATTTT.

Many counts were recorded for this clonotype. The chain is built from TRBV5-1 and TRBJ1-2; TRBD1 is a possible D gene (6 bases). This CDR3 has 15 residues. The V gene lost 4 bases and the J gene lost 8 bases, with 21 bases spanning the gap. The germline V gene encodes CDR1 SGHRS and CDR2 YFSETQ. This chain's CDR3 is CASSGAPVYRDGYTF. The CDR3 DNA follows: TGCGCCAGCAGCGGGGCGCCCGTCTACAGGGACGGCTACACCTTC.

This clonotype was counted at least ten times. This chain uses TRBV4-3 with TRBJ1-2, with D tentatively TRBD1 (6 bases). The ends were cut back, 4 bases at V and 2 bases at J, with 11 bases in the middle. Germline V lookup: CDR1 LGHNA, CDR2 YSLEER. The CDR3 covers 14 residues. The CDR3, as DNA: TGCGCCAGCAGCCGGGGAGACAGGAACTATGGCTACACCTTC. Translation gives CASSRGDRNYGYTF.

This clonotype was seen many times. The J gene is TRBJ2-2, the V gene TRBV29-1; tentatively, D is TRBD2 (5 bases). The CDR3 contains 14 residues. Trimming stripped 4 bases from V and 0 bases from J, with 9 bases between. Germline V gives CDR1 SQVTM, CDR2 ANQGSEA. The CDR3 here is CSVGKAANTGELFF. DNA for the CDR3: TGCAGCGTTGGGAAAGCGGCGAACACCGGGGAGCTGTTTTTT.

The table lists this clonotype with many counts. The chain links TRBV20-1 to TRBJ2-5; D remains ambiguous. Germline CDR1 is DFQATT and CDR2 is SNEGSKA (reference sequence). This CDR3 region has 13 residues. The V and J ends lost 6 bases and 1 base respectively, with 12 bases between them. CDR3 in amino acids: CSAPGNFQETQYF. CDR3 in DNA: TGCAGTGCCCCCGGTAACTTCCAAGAGACCCAGTACTTC.

At least ten counts were recorded for this clonotype. J is TRBJ2-1 and V is TRBV7-9; TRBD1 matches at 7 bases. V was clipped by 7 bases and J by 7 bases; unmatched bases: 10. Germline-derived CDR1 and CDR2 are SEHNR and FQNEAQ (reference sequence). This CDR3 has 14 amino acids. Here the CDR3 reads CASKPIRGLNEQFF. The DNA for the CDR3 is TGTGCCAGCAAACCCATTAGGGGGCTTAATGAGCAGTTCTTC.

As regards this clonotype: A much larger clone sits a single nucleotide away, making a read error possible. CDR3 in DNA: TGTGCCAGCAGTTCAGGGTACGGCGACACCTTC. This sequence encodes CASSSGYGDTF. The gene calls are TRBV12-3 or TRBV12-4 and TRBJ1-2; D is possibly TRBD1 (5 bases). The V end lost 4 bases, the J end lost 12 bases, and 12 bases lay between the germline ends. The CDR3 has 11 residues.

This clonotype has a count of ten or more. The CDR3 coding sequence is TGCGCCAGCAGCGTGACAGGGGACTATGGCTACACCTTC. Its translation: CASSVTGDYGYTF. This chain joins TRBV5-1 and TRBJ1-2; 8 bases map to TRBD1. The CDR3 sequence is 13 residues long. With V trimmed by 4 bases and J by 3 bases, 2 bases remained unmatched. From germline, CDR1 is SGHRS and CDR2 YFSETQ.

This sequence joins TRBV4-3 and TRBJ1-1, with D perhaps matching TRBD1 (6 bases). Germline V lookup: CDR1 LGHNA, CDR2 YSLEER. This CDR3 is built from 15 residues. Trimming stripped 0 bases from V and 5 bases from J, with 13 bases between. The CDR3 here is CASSQEETGLTEAFF. The CDR3 DNA reads TGCGCCAGCAGCCAAGAGGAAACAGGGCTTACTGAAGCTTTCTTT.

This clonotype was seen many times. This chain uses TRBV7-9 with TRBJ1-1; weak D call: TRBD1 (5 bases). Per germline, CDR1 SEHNR and CDR2 FQNEAQ (reference sequence). The CDR3 is 14 amino acids. V was shortened by 1 base and J by 5 bases, with 11 bases between the two germline ends. As DNA, the CDR3 is TGTGCCAGCAGCTTAGTTTCAGGGTCTACTGAAGCTTTCTTT. It translates to CASSLVSGSTEAFF.